A single sample is the source of the 6 T cell receptor beta chains below, sequenced in a study of CD8+CD57+ T cells in acquired aplastic anemia. Profiles of TCR beta VDJ and CDR3 were generated from a genomic DNA template. TCRdb reanalysed the reads using MiXCR and keeps one entry per CDR3 protein. The sample yields approximately 200,000 distinct CDR3 sequences, approximately 60% seen once. The sample was sorted CD4+, CD8+, or CD8+CD57+ T cells (not recorded which) from PBMCs. These TCRs come from a human donor in good health.

V usage is TRBV24-1 and J usage is TRBJ1-5, with D tentatively TRBD1 (6 bases). The CDR3 runs 16 residues. V lost 3 bases and J lost 0, with 11 bases in between. Germline V gene data show CDR1 as KGHDR and CDR2 as SFDVKD. CDR3 region: CATSDAGDLSNQPQHF. CDR3 nucleotide sequence: TGTGCCACCAGTGATGCAGGGGATCTTAGCAATCAGCCCCAGCATTTT.

This sequence joins TRBV20-1 and TRBJ2-2; no clear D. V lost 0 bases and J 11 bases, leaving 13 bases between the germline ends. CDR1 is DFQATT and CDR2 is SNEGSKA in the germline V gene (reference sequence). The CDR3 loop spans 13 amino acids. This CDR3 reads CSAREDGLSELFF. As DNA, the CDR3 is TGCAGTGCTAGAGAAGACGGTCTAAGTGAGCTGTTTTTT.

This clonotype is a singleton in its sample. V and J are TRBV9 and TRBJ1-4; TRBD1 might be the D (5 bases). V shed 0 bases and J shed 3 bases, with 9 bases lying between them. The CDR3 spans 15 residues. Germline V CDR1 and CDR2: SGDLS, YYNGEE. The CDR3 coding sequence is TGTGCCAGCAGCGTAGATCGACAGCCTAATGAAAAACTGTTTTTT. It is translated as CASSVDRQPNEKLFF.

The chain is built from TRBV4-2 and TRBJ1-1; D perhaps matches TRBD1 (5 bases). The germline CDR1 and CDR2 sequences are LGHNA and YNFKEQ. With 0 bases removed from V and 3 bases from J, the gap between germline ends came to 11 bases. The CDR3 is 15 amino acids. Here the CDR3 DNA reads TGTGCCAGCAGCCAAGAGGGACCTTCTTACACTGAAGCTTTCTTT. Encoded protein: CASSQEGPSYTEAFF.

This clonotype was picked up one time. The rearrangement links TRBV7-8 to TRBJ2-5; 8 nucleotides agree with TRBD2. The V gene end was trimmed by 5 bases and the J gene end by 11 bases; junction bases not matched to a gene: 10. The germline gives CDR1 SGHVS, CDR2 FQNEAQ. The CDR3 has 13 residues. The CDR3 DNA reads TGTGCCAGCAGCATACGGACTAGCCCTCATCAGTACTTC. This translates into CASSIRTSPHQYF.

This clonotype was observed many times. The V call is TRBV2, the J call TRBJ2-1; 13 bases align to TRBD2. CDR1 and CDR2 (germline): SNHLY, FYNNEI. The CDR3 spans 16 residues. The V segment lost 6 bases and the J segment 8 bases; nucleotides outside the gene matches: 10. CDR3 nucleotide sequence: TGTGCCAGCAGGCAAGGACTAGCGGGAGTCCGCCATGAGCAGTTCTTC. It specifies CASRQGLAGVRHEQFF.